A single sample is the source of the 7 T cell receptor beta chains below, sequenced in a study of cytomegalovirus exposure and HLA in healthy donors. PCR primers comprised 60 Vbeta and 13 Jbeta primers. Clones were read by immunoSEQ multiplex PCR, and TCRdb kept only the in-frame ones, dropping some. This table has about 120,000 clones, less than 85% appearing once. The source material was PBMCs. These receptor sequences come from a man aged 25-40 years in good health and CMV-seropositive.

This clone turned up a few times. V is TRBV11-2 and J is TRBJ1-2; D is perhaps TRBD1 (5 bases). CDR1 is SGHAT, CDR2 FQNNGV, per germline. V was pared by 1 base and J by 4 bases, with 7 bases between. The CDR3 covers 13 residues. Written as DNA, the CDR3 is TGTGCCAGCAGCTTAGGACAGCTCTATGGCTACACCTTC. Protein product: CASSLGQLYGYTF.

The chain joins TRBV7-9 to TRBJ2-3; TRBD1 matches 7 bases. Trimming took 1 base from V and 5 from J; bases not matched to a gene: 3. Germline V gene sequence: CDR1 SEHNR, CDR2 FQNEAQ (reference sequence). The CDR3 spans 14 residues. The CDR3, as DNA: TGTGCCAGCAGCTTAGGAAACAGGGGAGATACGCAGTATTTT. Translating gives CASSLGNRGDTQYF.

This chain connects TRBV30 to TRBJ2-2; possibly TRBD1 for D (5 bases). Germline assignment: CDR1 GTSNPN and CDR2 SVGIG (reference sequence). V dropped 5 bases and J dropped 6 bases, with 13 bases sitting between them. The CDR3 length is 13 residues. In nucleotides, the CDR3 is TGTGCCTGGGGTACAGGTCAGGCCGGGGAGCTGTTTTTT. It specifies CAWGTGQAGELFF.

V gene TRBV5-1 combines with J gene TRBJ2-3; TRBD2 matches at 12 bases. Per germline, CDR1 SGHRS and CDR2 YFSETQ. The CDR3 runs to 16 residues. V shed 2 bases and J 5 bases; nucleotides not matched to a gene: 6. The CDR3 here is CASSLASGGARDTQYF. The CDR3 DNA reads TGCGCCAGCAGCTTAGCTAGCGGGGGGGCTCGAGATACGCAGTATTTT.

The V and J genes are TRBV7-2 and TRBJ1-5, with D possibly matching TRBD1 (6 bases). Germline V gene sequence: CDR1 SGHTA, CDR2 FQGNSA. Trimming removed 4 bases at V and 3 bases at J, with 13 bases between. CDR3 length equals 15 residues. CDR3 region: CASSSTGLYNQPQHF. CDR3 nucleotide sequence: TGTGCCAGCAGCTCGACAGGACTTTACAATCAGCCCCAGCATTTT.

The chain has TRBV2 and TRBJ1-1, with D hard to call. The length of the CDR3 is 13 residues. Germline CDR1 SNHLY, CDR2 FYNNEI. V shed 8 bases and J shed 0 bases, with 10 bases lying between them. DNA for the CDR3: TGTGCCAGCGGCCGCCTTATGAACACTGAAGCTTTCTTT. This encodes CASGRLMNTEAFF.

CDR3 sequence: CASSDSMSGNTGELFF. CDR3 nucleotide sequence: TGTGCCAGCAGTGACTCGATGTCCGGGAACACCGGGGAGCTGTTTTTT. This chain uses TRBV6-4 with TRBJ2-2; D gene uncertain. V gave up 0 bases and J gave up 1 base, with 9 bases separating them. CDR3 size: 16 residues. Germline values: CDR1 MRHNA, CDR2 SNTAGT.